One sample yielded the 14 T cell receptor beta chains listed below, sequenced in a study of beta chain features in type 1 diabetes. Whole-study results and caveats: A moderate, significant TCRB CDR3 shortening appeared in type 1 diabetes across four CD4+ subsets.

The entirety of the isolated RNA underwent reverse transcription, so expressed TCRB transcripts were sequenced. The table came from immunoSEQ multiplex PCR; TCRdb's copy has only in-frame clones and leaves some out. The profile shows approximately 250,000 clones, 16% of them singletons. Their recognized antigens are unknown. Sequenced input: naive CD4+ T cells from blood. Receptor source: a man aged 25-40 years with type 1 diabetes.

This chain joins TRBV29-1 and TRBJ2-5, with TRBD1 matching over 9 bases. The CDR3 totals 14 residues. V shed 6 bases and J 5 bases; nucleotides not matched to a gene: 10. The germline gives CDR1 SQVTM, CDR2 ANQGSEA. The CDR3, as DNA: TGCAGCGTAGCCCCGGGACAGGGTTTGGAGACCCAGTACTTC. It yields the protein CSVAPGQGLETQYF. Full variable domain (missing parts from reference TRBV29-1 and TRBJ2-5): SAVISQKPSRDICQRGTSLTIQCQVDSQVTMMFWYRQQPGQSLTLIATANQGSEATYESGFVIDKFPISRPNLTFSTLTVSNMSPEDSSIYLCSVAPGQGLETQYFGPGTRLLVL.

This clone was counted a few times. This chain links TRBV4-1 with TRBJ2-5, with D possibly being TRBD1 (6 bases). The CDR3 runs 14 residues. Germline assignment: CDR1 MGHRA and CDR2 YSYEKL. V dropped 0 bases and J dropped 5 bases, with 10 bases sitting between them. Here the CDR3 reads CASSQDRTAETQYF. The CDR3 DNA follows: TGCGCCAGCAGCCAAGATAGGACAGCGGAGACCCAGTACTTC.

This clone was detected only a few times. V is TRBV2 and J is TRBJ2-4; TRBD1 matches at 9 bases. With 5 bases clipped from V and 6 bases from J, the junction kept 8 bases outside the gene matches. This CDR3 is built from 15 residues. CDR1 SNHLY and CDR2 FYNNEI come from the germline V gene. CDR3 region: CASSPRTGEANIQYF. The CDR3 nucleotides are TGTGCCAGCAGTCCTAGGACAGGGGAGGCAAACATTCAGTACTTC.

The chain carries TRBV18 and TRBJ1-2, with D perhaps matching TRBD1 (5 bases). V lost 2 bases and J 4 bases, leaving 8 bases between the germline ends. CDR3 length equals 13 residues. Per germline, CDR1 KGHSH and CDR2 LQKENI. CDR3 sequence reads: CASSPDSAYGYTF. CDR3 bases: TGTGCCAGCTCACCAGACAGCGCCTATGGCTACACCTTC.

CDR3 region: CASSPPEMDTQYF. The DNA for the CDR3 is TGTGCCAGCTCCCCCCCCGAGATGGATACGCAGTATTTT. The chain combines TRBV18 with TRBJ2-3, with D unclear. V shed 6 bases and J shed 6 bases, with 13 bases lying between them. CDR3 size: 13 residues. Per germline, CDR1 KGHSH and CDR2 LQKENI.

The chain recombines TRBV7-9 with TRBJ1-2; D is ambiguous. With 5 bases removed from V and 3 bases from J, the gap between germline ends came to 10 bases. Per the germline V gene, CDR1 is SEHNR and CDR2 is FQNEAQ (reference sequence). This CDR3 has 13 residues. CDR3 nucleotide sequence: TGTGCCAGCAGCCTCAAAGGAGACTATGGCTACACCTTC. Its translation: CASSLKGDYGYTF. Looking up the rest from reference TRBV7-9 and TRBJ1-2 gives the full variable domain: DTGVSQNPRHKITKRGQNVTFRCDPISEHNRLYWYRQTLGQGPEFLTYFQNEAQLEKSRLLSDRFSAERPKGSFSTLEIQRTEQGDSAMYLCASSLKGDYGYTFGSGTRLTVV.

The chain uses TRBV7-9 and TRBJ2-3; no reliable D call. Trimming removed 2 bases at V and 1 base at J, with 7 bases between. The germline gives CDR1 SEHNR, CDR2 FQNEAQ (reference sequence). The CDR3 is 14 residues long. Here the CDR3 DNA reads TGTGCCAGCAGCTTATTAGGCGGCACAGATACGCAGTATTTT. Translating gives CASSLLGGTDTQYF.

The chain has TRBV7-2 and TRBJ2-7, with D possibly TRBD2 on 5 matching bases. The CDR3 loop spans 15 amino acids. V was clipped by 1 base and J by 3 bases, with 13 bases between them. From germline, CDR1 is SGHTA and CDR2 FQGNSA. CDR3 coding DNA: TGTGCCAGCAGCTTAGTTATTAGCGAGGGCTACGAGCAGTACTTC. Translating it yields CASSLVISEGYEQYF.

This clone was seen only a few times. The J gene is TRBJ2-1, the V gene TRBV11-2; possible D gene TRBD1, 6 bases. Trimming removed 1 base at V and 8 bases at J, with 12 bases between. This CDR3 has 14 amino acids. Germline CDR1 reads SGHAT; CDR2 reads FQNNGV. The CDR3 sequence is CASSLGTGIHEQFF. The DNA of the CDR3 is TGTGCCAGCAGCTTAGGAACAGGGATCCATGAGCAGTTCTTC.

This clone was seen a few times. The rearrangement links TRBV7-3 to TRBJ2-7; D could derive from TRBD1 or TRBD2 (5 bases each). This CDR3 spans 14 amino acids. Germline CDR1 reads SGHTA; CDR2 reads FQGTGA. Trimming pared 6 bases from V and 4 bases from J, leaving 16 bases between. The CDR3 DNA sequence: TGTGCCAGCAGTCGTACCGGGACCGGGTACGAGCAGTACTTC. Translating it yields CASSRTGTGYEQYF. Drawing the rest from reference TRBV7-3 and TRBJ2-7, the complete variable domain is GAGVSQTPSNKVTEKGKYVELRCDPISGHTALYWYRQSLGQGPEFLIYFQGTGAADDSGLPNDRFFAVRPEGSVSTLKIQRTERGDSAVYLCASSRTGTGYEQYFGPGTRLTVT.

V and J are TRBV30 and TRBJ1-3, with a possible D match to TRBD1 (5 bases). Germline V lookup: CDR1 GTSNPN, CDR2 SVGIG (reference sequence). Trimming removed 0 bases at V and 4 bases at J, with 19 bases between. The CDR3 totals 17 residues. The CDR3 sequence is CAWSVLKAGRGGNTIYF. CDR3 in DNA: TGTGCCTGGAGTGTACTAAAAGCGGGGAGGGGAGGAAACACCATATATTTT.

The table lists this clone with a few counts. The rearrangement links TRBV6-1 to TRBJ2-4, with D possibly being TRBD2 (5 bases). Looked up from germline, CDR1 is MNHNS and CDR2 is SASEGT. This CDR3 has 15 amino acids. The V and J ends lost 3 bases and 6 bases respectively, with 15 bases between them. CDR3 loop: CASSEAAQGRNIQYF. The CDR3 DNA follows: TGTGCCAGCAGTGAGGCAGCGCAAGGGAGAAACATTCAGTACTTC.

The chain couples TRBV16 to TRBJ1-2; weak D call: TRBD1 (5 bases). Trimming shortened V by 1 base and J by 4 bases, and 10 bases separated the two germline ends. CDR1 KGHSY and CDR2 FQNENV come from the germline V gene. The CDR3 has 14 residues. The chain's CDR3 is CASSQWIQAYGYTF. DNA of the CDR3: TGTGCCAGCAGCCAATGGATACAGGCCTATGGCTACACCTTC.

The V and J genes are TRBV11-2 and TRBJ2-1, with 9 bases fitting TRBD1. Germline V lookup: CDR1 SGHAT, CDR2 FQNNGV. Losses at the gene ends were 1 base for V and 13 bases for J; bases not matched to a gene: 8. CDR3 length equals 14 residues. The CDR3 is CASSLGTGVREQFF. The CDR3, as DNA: TGTGCCAGCAGCTTAGGGACAGGGGTCAGGGAACAGTTCTTC.